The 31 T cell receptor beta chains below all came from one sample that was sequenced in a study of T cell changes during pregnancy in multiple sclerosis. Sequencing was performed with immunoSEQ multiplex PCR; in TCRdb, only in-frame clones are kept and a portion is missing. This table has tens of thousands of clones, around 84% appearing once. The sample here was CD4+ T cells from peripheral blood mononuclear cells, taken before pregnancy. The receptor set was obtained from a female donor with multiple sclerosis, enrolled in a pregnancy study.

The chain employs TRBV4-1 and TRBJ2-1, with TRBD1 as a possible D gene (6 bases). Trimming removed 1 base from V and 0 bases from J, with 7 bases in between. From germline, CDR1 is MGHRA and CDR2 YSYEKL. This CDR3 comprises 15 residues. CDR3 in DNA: TGCGCCAGCAGCCAAGGGGACAACTCCTACAATGAGCAGTTCTTC. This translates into CASSQGDNSYNEQFF.

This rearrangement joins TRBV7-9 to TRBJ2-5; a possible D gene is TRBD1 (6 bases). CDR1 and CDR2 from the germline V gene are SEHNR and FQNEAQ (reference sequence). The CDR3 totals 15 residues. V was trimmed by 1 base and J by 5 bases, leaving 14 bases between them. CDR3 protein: CASSLVGGASETQYF. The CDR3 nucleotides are TGTGCCAGCAGCTTAGTTGGGGGCGCATCCGAGACCCAGTACTTC.

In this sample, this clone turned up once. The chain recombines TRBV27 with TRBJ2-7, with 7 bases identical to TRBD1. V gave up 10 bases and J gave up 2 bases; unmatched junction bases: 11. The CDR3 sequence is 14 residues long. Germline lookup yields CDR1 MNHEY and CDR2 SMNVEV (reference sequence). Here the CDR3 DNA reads TGTGCCACCAAAGGGGGACAGAACCCCTACGAGCAGTACTTC. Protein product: CATKGGQNPYEQYF.

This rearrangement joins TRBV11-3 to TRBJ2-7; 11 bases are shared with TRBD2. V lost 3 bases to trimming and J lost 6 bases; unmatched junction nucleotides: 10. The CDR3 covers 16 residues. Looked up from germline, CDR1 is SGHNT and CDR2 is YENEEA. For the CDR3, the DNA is TGTGCCAGCAGCTTGCTGACTAGCGGGAAACCGTCCGAGCAGTACTTC. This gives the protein CASSLLTSGKPSEQYF.

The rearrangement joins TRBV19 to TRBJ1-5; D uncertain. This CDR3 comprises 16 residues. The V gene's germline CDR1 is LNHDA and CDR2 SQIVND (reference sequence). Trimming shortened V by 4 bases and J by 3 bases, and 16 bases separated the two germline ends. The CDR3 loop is CASSTQSGSYNQPQHF. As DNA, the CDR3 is TGTGCCAGTAGTACTCAGTCGGGATCATACAATCAGCCCCAGCATTTT.

The CDR3 DNA reads as TGCGCCAGTCGGTTTCACTTTGATTCCGGGGAGCTGTTTTTT. Its protein product is CASRFHFDSGELFF. The chain has TRBV5-1 and TRBJ2-2, with unresolved D. CDR1 and CDR2 from the germline V gene are SGHRS and YFSETQ. The CDR3 has 14 amino acids. V lost 8 bases and J 6 bases, leaving 17 bases between the germline ends.

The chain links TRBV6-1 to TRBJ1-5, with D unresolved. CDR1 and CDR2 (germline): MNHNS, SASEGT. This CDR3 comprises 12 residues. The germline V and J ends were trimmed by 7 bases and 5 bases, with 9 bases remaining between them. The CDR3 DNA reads TGTGCCAGCAAGAACCCGGATCAGCCCCAGCATTTT. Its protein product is CASKNPDQPQHF.

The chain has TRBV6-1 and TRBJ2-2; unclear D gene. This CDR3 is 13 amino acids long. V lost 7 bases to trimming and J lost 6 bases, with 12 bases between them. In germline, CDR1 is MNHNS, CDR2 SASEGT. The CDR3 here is CASMILTSGELFF. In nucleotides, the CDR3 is TGTGCCAGCATGATTCTAACGTCCGGGGAGCTGTTTTTT.

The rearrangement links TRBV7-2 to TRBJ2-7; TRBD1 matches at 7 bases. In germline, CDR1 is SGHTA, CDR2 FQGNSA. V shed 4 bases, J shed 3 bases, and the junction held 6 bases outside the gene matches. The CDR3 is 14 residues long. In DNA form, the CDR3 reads TGTGCCAGCAGCTACGGGACAGCAGGCTACGAGCAGTACTTC. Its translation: CASSYGTAGYEQYF.

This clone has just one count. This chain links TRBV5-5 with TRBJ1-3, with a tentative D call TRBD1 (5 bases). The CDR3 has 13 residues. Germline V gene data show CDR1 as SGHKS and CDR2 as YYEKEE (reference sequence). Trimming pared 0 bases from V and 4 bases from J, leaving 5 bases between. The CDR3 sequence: CASSLGTGNTIYF. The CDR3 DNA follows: TGTGCCAGCAGCTTGGGGACAGGAAACACCATATATTTT.

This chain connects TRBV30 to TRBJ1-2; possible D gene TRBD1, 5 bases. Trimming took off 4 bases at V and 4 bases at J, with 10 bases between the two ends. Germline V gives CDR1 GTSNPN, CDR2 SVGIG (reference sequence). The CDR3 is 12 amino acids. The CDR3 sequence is CAWMYGGYGYTF. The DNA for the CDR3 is TGTGCCTGGATGTACGGGGGCTATGGCTACACCTTC. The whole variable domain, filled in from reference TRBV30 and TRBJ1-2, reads SQTIHQWPATLVQPVGSPLSLECTVEGTSNPNLYWYRQAAGRGLQLLFYSVGIGQISSEVPQNLSASRPQDRQFILSSKKLLLSDSGFYLCAWMYGGYGYTFGSGTRLTVV.

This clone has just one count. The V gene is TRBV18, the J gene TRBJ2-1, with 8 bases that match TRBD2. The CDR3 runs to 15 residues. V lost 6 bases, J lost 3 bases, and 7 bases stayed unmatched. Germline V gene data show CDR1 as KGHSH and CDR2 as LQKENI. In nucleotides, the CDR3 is TGTGCCAGCTCTCTCCTTAGCGGGATCTACAATGAGCAGTTCTTC. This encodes CASSLLSGIYNEQFF.

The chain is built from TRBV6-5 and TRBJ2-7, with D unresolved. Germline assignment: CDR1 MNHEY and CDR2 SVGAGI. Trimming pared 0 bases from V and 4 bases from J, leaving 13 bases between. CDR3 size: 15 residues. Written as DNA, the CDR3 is TGTGCCAGCAGTTACTCGAAAGAACCGGGTTACGAGCAGTACTTC. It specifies CASSYSKEPGYEQYF.

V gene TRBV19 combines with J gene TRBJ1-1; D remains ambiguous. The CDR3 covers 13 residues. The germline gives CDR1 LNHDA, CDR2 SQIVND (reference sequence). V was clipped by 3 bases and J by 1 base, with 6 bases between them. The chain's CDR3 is CASSMRENTEAFF. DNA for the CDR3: TGTGCCAGTAGTATGCGGGAGAACACTGAAGCTTTCTTT.

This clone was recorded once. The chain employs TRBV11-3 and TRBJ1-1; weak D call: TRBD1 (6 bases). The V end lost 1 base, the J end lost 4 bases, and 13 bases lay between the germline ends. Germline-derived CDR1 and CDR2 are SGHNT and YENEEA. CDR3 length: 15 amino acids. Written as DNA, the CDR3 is TGTGCCAGCAGCTTAGGAGAAGGGGGATTCACTGAAGCTTTCTTT. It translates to CASSLGEGGFTEAFF.

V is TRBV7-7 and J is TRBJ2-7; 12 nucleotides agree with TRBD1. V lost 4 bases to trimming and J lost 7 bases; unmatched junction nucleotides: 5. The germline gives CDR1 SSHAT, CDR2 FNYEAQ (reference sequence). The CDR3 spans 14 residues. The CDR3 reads CASSSGQGAREQYF. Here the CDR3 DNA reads TGTGCCAGCAGCTCGGGACAGGGGGCCAGGGAGCAGTACTTC.

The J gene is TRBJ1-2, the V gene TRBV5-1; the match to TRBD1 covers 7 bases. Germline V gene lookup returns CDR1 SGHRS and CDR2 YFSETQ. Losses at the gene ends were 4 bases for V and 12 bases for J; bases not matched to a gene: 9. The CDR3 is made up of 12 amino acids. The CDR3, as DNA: TGCGCCAGCAGCCCCCTCCAGGGGGAGAACACCTTC. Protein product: CASSPLQGENTF.

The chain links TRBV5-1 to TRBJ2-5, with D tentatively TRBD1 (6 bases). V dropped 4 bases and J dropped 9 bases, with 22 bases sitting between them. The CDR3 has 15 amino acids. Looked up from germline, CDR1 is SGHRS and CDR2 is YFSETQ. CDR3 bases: TGCGCCAGCAGCCCCAAAGGGGGTGAAGTTAGGGCCCAGTACTTC. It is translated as CASSPKGGEVRAQYF.

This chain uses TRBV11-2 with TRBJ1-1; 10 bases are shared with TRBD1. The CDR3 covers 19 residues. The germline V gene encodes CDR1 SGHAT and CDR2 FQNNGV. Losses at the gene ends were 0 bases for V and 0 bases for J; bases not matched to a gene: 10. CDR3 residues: CASSLEGGGQGTMNTEAFF. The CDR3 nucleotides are TGTGCCAGCAGCTTAGAGGGTGGGGGACAGGGGACCATGAACACTGAAGCTTTCTTT.

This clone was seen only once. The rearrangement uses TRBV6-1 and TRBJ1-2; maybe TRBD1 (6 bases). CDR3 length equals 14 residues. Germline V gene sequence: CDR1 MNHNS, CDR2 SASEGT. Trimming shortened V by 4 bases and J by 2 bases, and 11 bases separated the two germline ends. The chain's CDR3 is CASSGDMGNYGYTF. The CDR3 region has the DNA TGTGCCAGCAGTGGGGACATGGGGAACTATGGCTACACCTTC.

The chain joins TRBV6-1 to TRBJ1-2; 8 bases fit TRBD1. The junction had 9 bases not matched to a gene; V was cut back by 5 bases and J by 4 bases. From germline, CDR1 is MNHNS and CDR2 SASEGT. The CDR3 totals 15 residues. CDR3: CASSPDRDISYGYTF. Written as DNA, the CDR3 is TGTGCCAGCAGTCCGGACAGGGACATTTCCTATGGCTACACCTTC.

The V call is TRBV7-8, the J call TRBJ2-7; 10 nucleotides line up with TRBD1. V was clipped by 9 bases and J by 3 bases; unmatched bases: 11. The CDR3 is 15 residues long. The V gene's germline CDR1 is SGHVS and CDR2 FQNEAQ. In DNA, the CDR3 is TGTGCCAGTACCATCGGGGACAGGGGAGTCTACGAGCAGTACTTC. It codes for CASTIGDRGVYEQYF.

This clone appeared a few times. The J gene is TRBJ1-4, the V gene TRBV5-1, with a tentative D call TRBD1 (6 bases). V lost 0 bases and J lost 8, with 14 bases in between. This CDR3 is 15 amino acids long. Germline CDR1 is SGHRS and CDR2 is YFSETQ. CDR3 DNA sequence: TGCGCCAGCAGCTTGGCCCTTGACAGGTCAGAAAAACTGTTTTTT. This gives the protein CASSLALDRSEKLFF.

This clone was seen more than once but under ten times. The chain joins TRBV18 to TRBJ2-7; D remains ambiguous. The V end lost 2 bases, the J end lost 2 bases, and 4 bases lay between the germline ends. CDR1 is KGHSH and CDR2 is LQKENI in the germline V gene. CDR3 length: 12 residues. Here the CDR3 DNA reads TGTGCCAGCTCACCATCTGCCTACGAGCAGTACTTC. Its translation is CASSPSAYEQYF.

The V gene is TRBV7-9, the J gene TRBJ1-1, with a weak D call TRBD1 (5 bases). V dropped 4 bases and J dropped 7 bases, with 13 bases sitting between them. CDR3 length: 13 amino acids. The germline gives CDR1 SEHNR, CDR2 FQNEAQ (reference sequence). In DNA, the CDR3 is TGTGCCAGCAGCTCCAAAGGGGCCGGTGAAGCTTTCTTT. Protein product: CASSSKGAGEAFF.

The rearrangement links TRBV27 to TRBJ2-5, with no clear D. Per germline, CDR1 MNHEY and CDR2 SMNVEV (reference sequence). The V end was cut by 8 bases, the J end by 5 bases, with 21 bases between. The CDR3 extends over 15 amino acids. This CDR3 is CASASQVEFWETQYF. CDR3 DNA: TGTGCCAGCGCGTCCCAGGTAGAGTTTTGGGAGACCCAGTACTTC.

The CDR3 DNA reads as TGTGCCTGGGCGCTTTGGACAGTGCCCTACGAGCAGTACTTC. Translated: CAWALWTVPYEQYF. The V and J genes are TRBV30 and TRBJ2-7; maybe TRBD1 (6 bases). Germline CDR1 reads GTSNPN; CDR2 reads SVGIG (reference sequence). The CDR3 is 14 residues long. The ends were cut back, 5 bases at V and 2 bases at J, with 16 bases in the middle.

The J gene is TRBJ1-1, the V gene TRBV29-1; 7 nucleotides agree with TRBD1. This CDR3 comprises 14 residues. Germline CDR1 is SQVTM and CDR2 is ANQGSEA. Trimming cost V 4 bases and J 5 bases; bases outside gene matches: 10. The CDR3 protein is CSVGEGRGRTEAFF. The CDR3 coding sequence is TGCAGCGTTGGAGAAGGCAGGGGGAGGACTGAAGCTTTCTTT.

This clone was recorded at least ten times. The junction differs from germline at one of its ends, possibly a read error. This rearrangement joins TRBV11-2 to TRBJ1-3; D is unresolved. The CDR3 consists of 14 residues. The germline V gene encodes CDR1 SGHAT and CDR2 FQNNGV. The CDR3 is CASNSLAGSPGHHF. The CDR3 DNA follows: TGTGCCAGCAACAGTCTCGCGGGCTCCCCGGGCCATCATTTT.

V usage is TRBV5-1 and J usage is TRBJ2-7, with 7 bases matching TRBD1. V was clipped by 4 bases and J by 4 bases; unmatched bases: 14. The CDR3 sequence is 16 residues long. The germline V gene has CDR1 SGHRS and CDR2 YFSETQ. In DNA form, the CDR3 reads TGCGCCAGCAGCCCCTTCAGGGGGAATGCGACTTACGAGCAGTACTTC. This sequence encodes CASSPFRGNATYEQYF.

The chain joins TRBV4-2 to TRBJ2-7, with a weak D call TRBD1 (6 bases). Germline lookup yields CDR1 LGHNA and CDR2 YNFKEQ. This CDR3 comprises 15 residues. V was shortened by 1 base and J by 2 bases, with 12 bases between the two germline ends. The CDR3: CASSQVSGVTYEQYF. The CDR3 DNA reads TGTGCCAGCAGCCAAGTATCAGGGGTCACCTACGAGCAGTACTTC.